This TCR beta chain emerged from a study of T cells in tuberculosis. Measured with immunoSEQ multiplex PCR; TCRdb has only the in-frame clones, and not every one. Here the sample spans roughly 31,000 clones, roughly 83% being singletons. V lost 0 bases and J lost 2; bases outside the gene matches: 4. The CDR3 sequence is 15 residues long. Germline V lookup: CDR1 MNHEY, CDR2 SVGAGI. As for time point: new active TB diagnosis, blood taken before or within 7 days of starting treatment. Sequences were derived from PBMCs, sampled at tuberculosis diagnosis. This TCR derives from an adult with tuberculosis. The chain links TRBV6-5 to TRBJ2-7; 7 nucleotides match TRBD1. CDR3 nucleotide sequence: TGTGCCAGCAGTTACTCTGGGACAGCAACCTACGAGCAGTACTTC. Translation: CASSYSGTATYEQYF.